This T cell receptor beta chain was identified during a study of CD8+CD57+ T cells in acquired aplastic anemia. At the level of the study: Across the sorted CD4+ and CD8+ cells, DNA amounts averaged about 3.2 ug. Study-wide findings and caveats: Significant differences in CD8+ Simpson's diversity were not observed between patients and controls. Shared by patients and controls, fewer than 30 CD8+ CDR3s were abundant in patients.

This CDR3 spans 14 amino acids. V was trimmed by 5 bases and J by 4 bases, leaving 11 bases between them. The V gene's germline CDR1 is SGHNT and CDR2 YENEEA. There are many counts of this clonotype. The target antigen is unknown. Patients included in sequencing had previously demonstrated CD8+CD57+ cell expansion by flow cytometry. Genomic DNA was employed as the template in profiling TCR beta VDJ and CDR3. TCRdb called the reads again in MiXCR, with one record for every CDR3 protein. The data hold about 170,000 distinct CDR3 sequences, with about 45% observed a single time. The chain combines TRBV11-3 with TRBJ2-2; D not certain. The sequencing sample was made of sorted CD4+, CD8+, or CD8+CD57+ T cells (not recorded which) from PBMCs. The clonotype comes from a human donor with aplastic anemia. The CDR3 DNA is TGTGCCAGCAGCCCGCGGTCGGCCACCGGGGAGCTGTTTTTT. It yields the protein CASSPRSATGELFF.